One sample yielded the 9 T cell receptor beta chains listed below, sequenced in a study of OX40 agonist ivuxolimab in advanced cancers. The method was immunoSEQ multiplex PCR; TCRdb's version includes in-frame clones alone and lacks a portion of them. The data contain about 48,000 clones, around nine tenths of them singletons. The sequenced sample was CD4+ or CD8+ T cells sorted from blood, obtained in a trial of the OX40 agonist ivuxolimab. These receptors were obtained from an adult with an advanced solid tumor such as melanoma, head and neck, liver or kidney cancer.

The V call is TRBV9, the J call TRBJ2-3; 7 bases are a match to TRBD2. This CDR3 spans 15 amino acids. Trimming at V came to 2 bases and at J to 2 bases, leaving 5 bases not matched to a gene. Germline CDR1 and CDR2: SGDLS and YYNGEE. The CDR3 DNA reads as TGTGCCAGCAGCGTGTGGGGGGGAGACACAGATACGCAGTATTTT. Its protein product is CASSVWGGDTDTQYF.

The chain couples TRBV7-8 to TRBJ1-2; D perhaps matches TRBD1 (5 bases). From germline, CDR1 is SGHVS and CDR2 FQNEAQ. CDR3 size: 16 residues. Trimming removed 5 bases at V and 1 base at J, with 17 bases between. Here the CDR3 reads CASSPEPRGLNYGYTF. For the CDR3, the DNA is TGTGCCAGCAGCCCGGAACCGAGGGGCCTTAACTATGGCTACACCTTC.

V gene TRBV9 combines with J gene TRBJ1-6; TRBD1 is a possible D gene (6 bases). There are 16 residues in the CDR3. Germline V gene sequence: CDR1 SGDLS, CDR2 YYNGEE. The ends were cut back, 3 bases at V and 7 bases at J, with 17 bases in the middle. This CDR3 reads CASSAAGGGENSPLHF. The CDR3 region has the DNA TGTGCCAGCAGCGCCGCTGGGGGGGGCGAGAATTCACCCCTCCACTTT.

The genes are TRBV7-9 and TRBJ2-5; the D gene is possibly TRBD1 (5 bases). V shed 5 bases and J shed 5 bases, with 15 bases lying between them. Germline-derived CDR1 and CDR2 are SEHNR and FQNEAQ (reference sequence). This CDR3 region has 14 residues. This chain's CDR3 is CASSPKGYGETQYF. As DNA, the CDR3 is TGTGCCAGCAGCCCGAAGGGGTATGGGGAGACCCAGTACTTC.

This sequence joins TRBV5-1 and TRBJ2-1; D remains ambiguous. Trimming took off 2 bases at V and 5 bases at J, with 8 bases between the two ends. Germline V gives CDR1 SGHRS, CDR2 YFSETQ. The CDR3 covers 13 residues. The DNA of the CDR3 is TGCGCCAGCAGCTTCCGGTTAAACAATGAGCAGTTCTTC. It codes for CASSFRLNNEQFF.

This chain links TRBV7-9 with TRBJ2-7; D is undetermined. Deletions cut 1 base from V and 2 bases from J, with 9 bases between. Germline V gene data show CDR1 as SEHNR and CDR2 as FQNEAQ (reference sequence). This CDR3 has 14 amino acids. The CDR3 region has the DNA TGTGCCAGCAGCTTAGAGGGCAGCCCCTACGAGCAGTACTTC. It specifies CASSLEGSPYEQYF.

Here the CDR3 DNA reads TGTGCCCGGTTGGACAGCGGCACCATATATTTT. Protein: CARLDSGTIYF. This sequence joins TRBV30 and TRBJ1-3; TRBD1 is a possible D gene (6 bases). V dropped 8 bases and J dropped 9 bases, with 14 bases sitting between them. Per germline, CDR1 GTSNPN and CDR2 SVGIG (reference sequence). The CDR3 spans 11 residues.

The J gene is TRBJ2-3, the V gene TRBV6-5; a possible D gene is TRBD1 (5 bases). Trimming took off 2 bases at V and 4 bases at J, with 10 bases between the two ends. The CDR3 has 14 amino acids. CDR1 is MNHEY and CDR2 is SVGAGI in the germline V gene. The CDR3 loop is CASSYAPRADTQYF. The CDR3 DNA is TGTGCCAGCAGTTACGCGCCCAGGGCAGATACGCAGTATTTT.

The chain combines TRBV6-5 with TRBJ2-7, with TRBD2 as a possible D gene (6 bases). The CDR3 has 16 amino acids. Trimming removed 0 bases at V and 3 bases at J, with 15 bases between. The germline V gene has CDR1 MNHEY and CDR2 SVGAGI. CDR3 sequence (DNA): TGTGCCAGCAGTTACTCGAGGGTAGGGGAGGTCTACGAGCAGTACTTC. It specifies CASSYSRVGEVYEQYF.